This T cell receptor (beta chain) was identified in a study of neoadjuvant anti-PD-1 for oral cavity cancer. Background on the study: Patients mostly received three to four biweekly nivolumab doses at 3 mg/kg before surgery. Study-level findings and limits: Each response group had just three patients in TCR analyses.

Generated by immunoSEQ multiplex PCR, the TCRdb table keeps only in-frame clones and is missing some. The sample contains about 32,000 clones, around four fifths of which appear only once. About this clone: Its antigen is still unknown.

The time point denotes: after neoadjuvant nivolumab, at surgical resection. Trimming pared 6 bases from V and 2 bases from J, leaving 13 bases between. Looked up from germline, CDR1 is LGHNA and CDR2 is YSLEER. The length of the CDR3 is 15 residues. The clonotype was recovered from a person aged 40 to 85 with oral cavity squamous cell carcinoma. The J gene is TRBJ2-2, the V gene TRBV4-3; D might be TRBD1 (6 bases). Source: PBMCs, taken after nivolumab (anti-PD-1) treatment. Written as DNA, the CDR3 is TGCGCCAGCAGTCCCGGGACAACCAACACCGGGGAGCTGTTTTTT. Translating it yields CASSPGTTNTGELFF.